This T cell receptor beta chain was sequenced in a study of cytomegalovirus exposure and HLA in healthy donors. It was with 60 Vbeta and 13 Jbeta primers that the PCR ran. Measured with immunoSEQ multiplex PCR; TCRdb has only the in-frame clones, and not every one. The sample lists 200,000 to 250,000 clones; roughly 70% were seen once. This clone occurred once. Antigen: not known. General observations from the study: Across donors, sequencing depth was assumed by presence/absence analyses to be roughly uniform.

CDR1 and CDR2 from the germline V gene are SGHNT and YENEEA. This CDR3 has 13 residues. The trim removed 6 bases at V and 7 bases at J, leaving 2 bases unmatched. The chain has TRBV11-3 and TRBJ1-6; 8 nucleotides line up with TRBD1. This TCR came from a man in his forties in good health and CMV-seropositive. What was sequenced was PBMCs. The CDR3 spells CASSYRGNSPLHF. The CDR3, as DNA: TGTGCCAGCAGTTACAGGGGGAATTCACCCCTCCACTTT.